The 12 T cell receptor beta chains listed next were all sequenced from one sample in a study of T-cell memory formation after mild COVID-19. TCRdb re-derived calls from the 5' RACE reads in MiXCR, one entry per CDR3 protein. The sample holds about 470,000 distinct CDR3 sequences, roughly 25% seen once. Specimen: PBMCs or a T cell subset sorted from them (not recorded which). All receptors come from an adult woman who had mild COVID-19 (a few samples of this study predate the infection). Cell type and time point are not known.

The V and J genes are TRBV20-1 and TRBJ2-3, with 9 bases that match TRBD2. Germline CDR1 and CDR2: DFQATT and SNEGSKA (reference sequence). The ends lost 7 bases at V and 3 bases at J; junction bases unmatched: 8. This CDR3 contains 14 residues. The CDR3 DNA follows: TGCAGTGGCCGAGCGGGGGGACGAACAGATACGCAGTATTTT. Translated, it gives CSGRAGGRTDTQYF.

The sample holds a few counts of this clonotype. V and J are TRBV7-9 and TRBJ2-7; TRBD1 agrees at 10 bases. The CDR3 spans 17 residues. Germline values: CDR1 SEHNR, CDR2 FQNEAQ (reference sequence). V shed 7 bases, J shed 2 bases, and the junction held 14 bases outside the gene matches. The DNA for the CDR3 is TGTGCCAGCATCGAAGCCCGGGGGGGACAGGGGACCTACGAGCAGTACTTC. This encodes CASIEARGGQGTYEQYF.

CDR3 bases: TGTGCCAGCAGTCTCAGCGGGACCCCAACCTCCTACAATGAGCAGTTCTTC. Amino acid sequence: CASSLSGTPTSYNEQFF. This chain connects TRBV6-5 to TRBJ2-1; 7 nucleotides match TRBD2. V gave up 5 bases and J gave up 0 bases; unmatched junction bases: 10. The CDR3 spans 17 residues. Germline V lookup: CDR1 MNHEY, CDR2 SVGAGI.

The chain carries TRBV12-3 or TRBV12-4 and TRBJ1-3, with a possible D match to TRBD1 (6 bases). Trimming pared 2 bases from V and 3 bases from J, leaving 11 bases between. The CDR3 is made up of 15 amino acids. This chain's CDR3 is CASSLQGLGGNTIYF. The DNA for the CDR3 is TGTGCCAGCAGTTTACAGGGGCTGGGTGGAAACACCATATATTTT.

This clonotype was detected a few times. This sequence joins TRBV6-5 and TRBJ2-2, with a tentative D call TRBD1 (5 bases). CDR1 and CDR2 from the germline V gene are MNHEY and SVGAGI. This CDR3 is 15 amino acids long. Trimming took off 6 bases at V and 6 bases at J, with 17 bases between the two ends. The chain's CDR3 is CASRMDTSGPGELFF. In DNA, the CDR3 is TGTGCCAGCAGGATGGACACCTCCGGCCCCGGGGAGCTGTTTTTT.

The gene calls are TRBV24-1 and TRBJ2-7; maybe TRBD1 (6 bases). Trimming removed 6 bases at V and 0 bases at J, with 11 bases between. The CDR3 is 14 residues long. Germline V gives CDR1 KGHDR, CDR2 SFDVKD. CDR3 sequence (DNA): TGTGCCACCAGTCGGTCAGGGGCCTCCTACGAGCAGTACTTC. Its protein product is CATSRSGASYEQYF.

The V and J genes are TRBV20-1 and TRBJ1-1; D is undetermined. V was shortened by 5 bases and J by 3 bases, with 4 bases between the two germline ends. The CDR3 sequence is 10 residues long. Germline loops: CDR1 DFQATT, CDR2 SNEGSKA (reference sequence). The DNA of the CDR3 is TGCAGTGCTCCGGACACTGAAGCTTTCTTT. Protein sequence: CSAPDTEAFF.

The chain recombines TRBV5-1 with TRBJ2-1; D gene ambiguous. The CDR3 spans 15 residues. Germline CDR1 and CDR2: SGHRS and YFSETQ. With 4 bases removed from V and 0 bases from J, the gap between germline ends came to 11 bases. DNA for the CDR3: TGCGCCAGCAGCCCCCCCCCGAGCTCCTACAATGAGCAGTTCTTC. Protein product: CASSPPPSSYNEQFF.

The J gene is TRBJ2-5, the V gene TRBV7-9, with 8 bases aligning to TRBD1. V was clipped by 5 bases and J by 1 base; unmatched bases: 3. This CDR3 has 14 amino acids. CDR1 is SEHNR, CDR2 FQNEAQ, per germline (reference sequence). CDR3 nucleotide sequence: TGTGCCAGCAGCGGAGGACAGGGCCAAGAGACCCAGTACTTC. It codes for CASSGGQGQETQYF.

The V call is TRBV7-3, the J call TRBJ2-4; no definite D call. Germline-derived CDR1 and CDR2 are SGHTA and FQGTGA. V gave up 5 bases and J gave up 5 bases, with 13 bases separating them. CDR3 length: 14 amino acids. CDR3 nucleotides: TGTGCCAGCAGCACAACACCCTCAGAAAACATTCAGTACTTC. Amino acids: CASSTTPSENIQYF.

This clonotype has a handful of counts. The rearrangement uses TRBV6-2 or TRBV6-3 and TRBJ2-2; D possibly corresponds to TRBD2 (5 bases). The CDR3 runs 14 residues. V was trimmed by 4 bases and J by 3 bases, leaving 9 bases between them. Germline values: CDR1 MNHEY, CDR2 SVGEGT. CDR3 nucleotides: TGTGCCAGCAGTTCGGCGCGGGACACCGGGGAGCTGTTTTTT. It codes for CASSSARDTGELFF.

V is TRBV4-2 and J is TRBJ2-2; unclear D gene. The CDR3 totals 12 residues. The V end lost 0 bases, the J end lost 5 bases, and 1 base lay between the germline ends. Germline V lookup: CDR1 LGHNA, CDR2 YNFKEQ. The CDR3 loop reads CASSQDTGELFF. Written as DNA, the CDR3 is TGTGCCAGCAGCCAAGATACCGGGGAGCTGTTTTTT.